A single sample is the source of the 25 T cell receptor beta chains below, sequenced in a study of blood T cell repertoires in COVID-19. TCRdb's copy holds only in-frame clones and misses some; the assay was immunoSEQ multiplex PCR. Among fewer than 350,000 clones listed, approximately 80% were seen once. The material sequenced was peripheral blood. The receptors were gathered from an older woman with active or convalescent COVID-19.

V gene TRBV2 combines with J gene TRBJ2-5; TRBD2 aligns across 14 bases. The germline gives CDR1 SNHLY, CDR2 FYNNEI. After removal of 3 bases from V and 5 bases from J, the junction contained 2 bases not matched to a gene. The CDR3 consists of 15 residues. CDR3 protein: CASSETSGGAETQYF. The CDR3 DNA sequence: TGTGCCAGCAGTGAGACTAGCGGGGGGGCGGAGACCCAGTACTTC.

The gene calls are TRBV7-8 and TRBJ2-2; 9 nucleotides line up with TRBD2. Germline V gene lookup returns CDR1 SGHVS and CDR2 FQNEAQ. The CDR3 loop spans 17 amino acids. The J segment lost 0 bases and the V segment lost 3 bases, leaving 5 bases of the junction unmatched. The CDR3 DNA reads TGTGCCAGCAGCTTCGGCGGGGGGGCCGCGAACACCGGGGAGCTGTTTTTT. Residues: CASSFGGGAANTGELFF.

This chain joins TRBV7-3 and TRBJ2-2, with a possible D match to TRBD1 (6 bases). This CDR3 comprises 14 residues. Deletions cut 9 bases from V and 6 bases from J, with 17 bases between. The germline V gene has CDR1 SGHTA and CDR2 FQGTGA. CDR3 residues: CASAIQGFSGELFF. In DNA, the CDR3 is TGTGCCAGTGCGATACAGGGATTCTCCGGGGAGCTGTTTTTT.

This clone showed up just a few times. The rearrangement links TRBV20-1 to TRBJ2-3; 14 bases line up with TRBD2. With 3 bases clipped from V and 8 bases from J, the junction kept 7 bases outside the gene matches. Germline loops: CDR1 DFQATT, CDR2 SNEGSKA (reference sequence). The CDR3 has 15 residues. The CDR3 DNA follows: TGCAGTGCTAGTCTGACTAGCGGGGGGGAAGGTACGCAGTATTTT. Its translation: CSASLTSGGEGTQYF.

The V gene is TRBV25-1, the J gene TRBJ2-6; 8 positions agree with TRBD1. Germline V gene data show CDR1 as MGHDK and CDR2 as SYGVNS. The length of the CDR3 is 17 residues. V dropped 6 bases and J dropped 2; count of bases not matched to a gene: 9. This CDR3 reads CASSGQGNPPGANVLTF. The CDR3, as DNA: TGTGCCAGCAGCGGACAGGGAAACCCTCCTGGGGCCAACGTCCTGACTTTC.

The chain couples TRBV19 to TRBJ2-5, with D tentatively TRBD1 (5 bases). CDR3 length: 15 residues. V was shortened by 9 bases and J by 5 bases, with 22 bases between the two germline ends. Germline V gives CDR1 LNHDA, CDR2 SQIVND (reference sequence). The CDR3 DNA sequence: TGTGCCAGGCATTCCCGACAGATCAAGTGGGAGACCCAGTACTTC. Its protein is CARHSRQIKWETQYF.

The chain carries TRBV15 and TRBJ1-1, with 9 bases matching TRBD1. The CDR3 sequence is 15 residues long. Germline V gene sequence: CDR1 LNHNV, CDR2 YYDKDF (reference sequence). Trimming took 5 bases from V and 4 from J; bases not matched to a gene: 8. The CDR3 sequence: CATSSRQGDSTEAFF. The CDR3 bases are TGTGCCACCAGCTCCCGACAGGGGGACTCCACTGAAGCTTTCTTT. Full variable domain (rest looked up from reference TRBV15 and TRBJ1-1): DAMVIQNPRYQVTQFGKPVTLSCSQTLNHNVMYWYQQKSSQAPKLLFHYYDKDFNNEADTPDNFQSRRPNTSFCFLDIRSPGLGDTAMYLCATSSRQGDSTEAFFGQGTRLTVV.

The V call is TRBV30, the J call TRBJ2-7; TRBD1 matches 10 bases. Germline assignment: CDR1 GTSNPN and CDR2 SVGIG (reference sequence). After removal of 4 bases from V and 5 bases from J, the junction contained 8 bases not matched to a gene. The CDR3 covers 14 residues. The CDR3 coding sequence is TGTGCCTGGAAGTTGGGGACAGGGGTCCACGAGCAGTACTTC. Amino acid sequence: CAWKLGTGVHEQYF.

Only a few counts were recorded for this clone. The chain couples TRBV12-5 to TRBJ1-1; D gene uncertain. CDR3 length: 12 residues. Trimming cost V 3 bases and J 3 bases, with 5 bases left between them. Germline-derived CDR1 and CDR2 are LGHNT and FRNRAP. The CDR3 DNA reads TGTGCTAGTGGTTTCCAGTACACTGAAGCTTTCTTT. It translates to CASGFQYTEAFF.

The chain has TRBV5-1 and TRBJ1-5, with D possibly being TRBD1 (5 bases). Trimming left V 3 bases short and J 7 bases short, with 11 bases between. The CDR3 totals 13 residues. Germline V gene sequence: CDR1 SGHRS, CDR2 YFSETQ. This chain's CDR3 is CASSSLGGQPQHF. The CDR3 DNA reads as TGCGCCAGCAGCTCTCTCGGGGGGCAGCCCCAGCATTTT.

The chain has TRBV4-1 and TRBJ1-1, with 7 bases identical to TRBD1. Losses at the gene ends were 5 bases for V and 3 bases for J; bases not matched to a gene: 6. This CDR3 has 14 amino acids. Per the germline V gene, CDR1 is MGHRA and CDR2 is YSYEKL. The CDR3 protein is CASSEGGAYTEAFF. The CDR3 bases are TGCGCCAGCAGCGAAGGGGGCGCGTACACTGAAGCTTTCTTT.

The genes are TRBV14 and TRBJ2-5; D gene ambiguous. Germline assignment: CDR1 SGHDN and CDR2 FVKESK. The CDR3 totals 15 residues. Trimming left V 1 base short and J 0 bases short, with 9 bases between. CDR3 DNA: TGTGCCAGCAGCCAAGCAACTTGGTACCAAGAGACCCAGTACTTC. Protein: CASSQATWYQETQYF.

This clone was picked up a small number of times. Here the CDR3 reads CASSVTSGDLGSSYNSPLHF. CDR3 DNA: TGTGCCAGTAGTGTAACTTCGGGGGACTTGGGGAGCTCCTATAATTCACCCCTCCACTTT. The V gene is TRBV19, the J gene TRBJ1-6; TRBD1 is a possible D gene (5 bases). Trimming took off 5 bases at V and 0 bases at J, with 23 bases between the two ends. The CDR3 totals 20 residues. Germline V lookup: CDR1 LNHDA, CDR2 SQIVND (reference sequence). The full variable domain, its missing parts supplied by reference TRBV19 and TRBJ1-6, is DGGITQSPKYLFRKEGQNVTLSCEQNLNHDAMYWYRQDPGQGLRLIYYSQIVNDFQKGDIAEGYSVSREKKESFPLTVTSAQKNPTAFYLCASSVTSGDLGSSYNSPLHFGNGTRLTVT.

This clone showed up just once. In DNA form, the CDR3 reads TGTGCCAGCAGTCGGCGGGGGGACCATGGCTACACCTTC. Translated, it gives CASSRRGDHGYTF. The chain recombines TRBV6-5 with TRBJ1-2; tentative D call: TRBD1 (5 bases). Trimming left V 5 bases short and J 6 bases short, with 13 bases between. The CDR3 loop spans 13 amino acids. Per the germline V gene, CDR1 is MNHEY and CDR2 is SVGAGI.

This chain joins TRBV6-2 or TRBV6-3 and TRBJ1-6; D not resolved. Germline assignment: CDR1 MNHEY and CDR2 SVGEGT. V lost 0 bases, J lost 0 bases, and 6 bases lay in between. CDR3 length: 16 amino acids. CDR3 bases: TGTGCCAGCAGTTACTCCGAGAGCTCCTATAATTCACCCCTCCACTTT. It encodes CASSYSESSYNSPLHF.

V is TRBV6-5 and J is TRBJ1-1, with D perhaps matching TRBD1 (6 bases). With 0 bases removed from V and 4 bases from J, the gap between germline ends came to 12 bases. This CDR3 has 15 residues. Per the germline V gene, CDR1 is MNHEY and CDR2 is SVGAGI. The CDR3 here is CASSYSRGAPTEAFF. DNA for the CDR3: TGTGCCAGCAGTTACTCGCGGGGGGCGCCCACTGAAGCTTTCTTT.

The chain joins TRBV4-3 to TRBJ2-1; TRBD1 aligns across 8 bases. This CDR3 has 15 amino acids. V gave up 4 bases and J gave up 8 bases; unmatched junction bases: 10. CDR1 and CDR2 (germline): LGHNA, YSLEER. CDR3 bases: TGCGCCAGCAGCCCCCAGGGGGCGGACTCTGATGAGCAGTTCTTC. Translation gives CASSPQGADSDEQFF.

The chain recombines TRBV5-1 with TRBJ2-7; D unresolved. CDR1 SGHRS and CDR2 YFSETQ come from the germline V gene. The CDR3 has 13 amino acids. The V and J ends lost 4 bases and 6 bases respectively, with 14 bases between them. The CDR3, as DNA: TGCGCCAGCAGCGTGAATACGGTTCGCGAGCAGTACTTC. This encodes CASSVNTVREQYF.

The chain carries TRBV30 and TRBJ1-1; maybe TRBD1 (6 bases). The germline V and J ends were trimmed by 2 bases and 4 bases, with 14 bases remaining between them. Germline lookup yields CDR1 GTSNPN and CDR2 SVGIG (reference sequence). This CDR3 has 14 residues. CDR3 bases: TGTGCCTGGAGTCGGGGGGCGACGGGCACTGAAGCTTTCTTT. Amino acid sequence: CAWSRGATGTEAFF. Using reference TRBV30 and TRBJ1-1 for the parts outside the CDR3, the full variable domain is SQTIHQWPATLVQPVGSPLSLECTVEGTSNPNLYWYRQAAGRGLQLLFYSVGIGQISSEVPQNLSASRPQDRQFILSSKKLLLSDSGFYLCAWSRGATGTEAFFGQGTRLTVV.

This clone was picked up a small number of times. The rearrangement joins TRBV5-5 to TRBJ2-1; the D gene is possibly TRBD1 (6 bases). Trimming shortened V by 1 base and J by 4 bases, and 6 bases separated the two germline ends. This CDR3 comprises 13 residues. Germline CDR1 reads SGHKS; CDR2 reads YYEKEE (reference sequence). This chain's CDR3 is CASSLQGYNEQFF. The CDR3 DNA is TGTGCCAGCAGCTTGCAGGGGTACAATGAGCAGTTCTTC.

In its sample, this clone was seen once. The rearrangement uses TRBV5-6 and TRBJ1-1; 7 bases match TRBD1. CDR1 and CDR2 from the germline V gene are SGHDT and YYEEEE. The CDR3 length is 15 residues. The junction had 8 bases not matched to a gene; V was cut back by 2 bases and J by 4 bases. The CDR3 is CASSFYPDRATEAFF. DNA of the CDR3: TGTGCCAGCAGCTTCTACCCTGACAGGGCCACTGAAGCTTTCTTT.

J is TRBJ2-5 and V is TRBV29-1; 12 bases align to TRBD2. Germline CDR1 reads SQVTM; CDR2 reads ANQGSEA. This CDR3 spans 18 amino acids. J gave up 5 bases and V 4 bases, and 17 bases lay outside the gene matches. The CDR3 is CSVGVPLAGGLSQETQYF. CDR3 bases: TGCAGCGTTGGGGTCCCGCTAGCGGGGGGGCTTAGTCAGGAGACCCAGTACTTC.

The chain couples TRBV5-5 to TRBJ1-5; D remains unclear. CDR1 and CDR2 (germline): SGHKS, YYEKEE (reference sequence). The CDR3 extends over 13 amino acids. Trimming shortened V by 0 bases and J by 9 bases, and 10 bases separated the two germline ends. The CDR3 DNA follows: TGTGCCAGCAGCTTGGGCAGTACGGGGCCCCAGCATTTT. Its translation is CASSLGSTGPQHF.

The chain is built from TRBV27 and TRBJ2-1; tentative D call: TRBD2 (5 bases). V dropped 4 bases and J dropped 4 bases, with 17 bases sitting between them. In germline, CDR1 is MNHEY, CDR2 SMNVEV (reference sequence). The CDR3 covers 16 residues. This CDR3 reads CASSSRGLIPYNEQFF. The CDR3 DNA reads as TGTGCCAGCAGTTCGAGAGGGCTAATCCCTTACAATGAGCAGTTCTTC.

The DNA of the CDR3 is TGTGCCAGCAGTGGTTCCCGGGACAGGAGCACGGATCCGAACACCGGGGAGCTGTTTTTT. Protein: CASSGSRDRSTDPNTGELFF. This rearrangement joins TRBV2 to TRBJ2-2, with 8 nucleotides matching TRBD1. V lost 4 bases, J lost 0 bases, and 16 bases stayed unmatched. In germline, CDR1 is SNHLY, CDR2 FYNNEI. CDR3 length: 20 amino acids.